These T cell receptor beta chains were read from a single sample in a study of cytomegalovirus exposure and HLA in healthy donors. Sequencing used immunoSEQ multiplex PCR; TCRdb keeps in-frame clones, though not all of them. The sample yields roughly 120,000 clones, 79% seen once. Sequencing used PBMCs. Receptors were obtained from a man aged 25-40 years in good health and CMV-seropositive. CDR3s include the opening cysteine and the closing phenylalanine or tryptophan. Some rows mark clone size as missing; the rest say once, few, many or name a class of expanded clone.

CASSSPQGGAPSFF TRBV6-1 - TRBJ1-1
CASSSGGHLRGYEQYF TRBV6-6 - -
CASTADRVADTQYF TRBV11-2 once TRBJ2-3
CASRPVGGGTDTQYF TRBV9 - TRBJ2-3
CASSLGFGDEYF TRBV7-9 - TRBJ2-7
CASSLTHEQYF TRBV11-2 - TRBJ2-7
CASSRPGGSNQPQHF TRBV19 - TRBJ1-5
CASSPLDGRNTEAFF TRBV27 - TRBJ1-1
CASSTSPQFYGYTF TRBV5-6 - TRBJ1-2
CSVVESTSGTGEQYF TRBV29-1 - TRBJ2-7
CASTGTGGMNTEAFF TRBV2 few TRBJ1-1
CASSPLTENTDTQYF TRBV7-6 - TRBJ2-3
CASSQGGEYIMNTEAFF TRBV4-3 - TRBJ1-1
CASRIPGQGNSPLHF TRBV19 - TRBJ1-6
CASSQDQGGYYNEQFF TRBV4-3 once TRBJ2-1
CASSPTGADSQYF TRBV5-4 - TRBJ2-4
CASSLAGTSETQYF TRBV7-3 once TRBJ2-5
CATSRDSRYNEQFF TRBV15 - TRBJ2-1
CASSPLTNFNEQYF TRBV4-2 - TRBJ2-7
CASSPGLAGVSQYF TRBV5-6 - TRBJ2-3
CASSAQGTANTGELFF TRBV9 - TRBJ2-2
CASSWDRAGELFF TRBV5-6 - TRBJ2-2
CASSPTGPAEYEKLFF TRBV10-1 - TRBJ1-4
CASSLSGGPTYEQYF TRBV6-6 - TRBJ2-7
CASGIGTGLYGYTF TRBV12-5 - TRBJ1-2
CASSFRTSGGISRYTQYF TRBV5-6 - TRBJ2-3
CASGWGQGATGELFF TRBV12-5 - TRBJ2-2
CASSPGGGSDVTGELFF TRBV9 - TRBJ2-2
CSVVKGAGSNQPQHF TRBV29-1 - TRBJ1-5
CASSKDRGTYEQYF TRBV7-9 once TRBJ2-7
CASGLAGATKNSQYF TRBV27 - TRBJ2-4
CASSELADSSYEQYF TRBV6-1 - TRBJ2-7
CASRKTSGLQETQYF TRBV6-5 - TRBJ2-5
CASSQDRVGYEQFF TRBV4-3 - TRBJ2-1
CASSPSTGDSNQPQHF TRBV27 - TRBJ1-5
CASSYRTGEDFFIQYF TRBV4-2 once TRBJ2-4
CAISDSEGTSPMGGETQYF TRBV10-3 - TRBJ2-5